The clone carrying this TCR beta chain has only a few counts. The antigen is unknown. The sort gate was single viable CD3+CD4+CD8-CD45RO+ cells for memory CD4+ T cells. Serum IgG to CMV pp150, pp28, p38 and p52 defined serostatus. The sample belongs to a study of memory CD4+ T cells and cytomegalovirus serostatus. Regarding the study as a whole: Each of approximately 63 CMV-associated TCRbeta sequences occurred in one to five individuals. A US-trained random forest predicted CMV serostatus with median AUC around 0.91. The CMV-associated TCR signature appears largely within the CD4+ memory repertoire.

The CDR3 length is 15 residues. The V gene end was trimmed by 3 bases and the J gene end by 4 bases; junction bases not matched to a gene: 4. Germline V gene sequence: CDR1 KGHSH, CDR2 LQKENI. Assay: immunoSEQ multiplex PCR; the TCRdb copy retains only in-frame clones and omits some. Found here are about 96,000 clones, about four fifths of them singletons; the top ten hold 3.6%. This sequence was found in an adult in good health and CMV-seropositive. The chain recombines TRBV18 with TRBJ2-3, with 10 bases lining up with TRBD1. The material sequenced was memory CD4+ T cells from blood. The CDR3 protein is CASSPPGQGSDTQYF. In nucleotides, the CDR3 is TGTGCCAGCTCACCTCCGGGACAGGGGTCAGATACGCAGTATTTT.